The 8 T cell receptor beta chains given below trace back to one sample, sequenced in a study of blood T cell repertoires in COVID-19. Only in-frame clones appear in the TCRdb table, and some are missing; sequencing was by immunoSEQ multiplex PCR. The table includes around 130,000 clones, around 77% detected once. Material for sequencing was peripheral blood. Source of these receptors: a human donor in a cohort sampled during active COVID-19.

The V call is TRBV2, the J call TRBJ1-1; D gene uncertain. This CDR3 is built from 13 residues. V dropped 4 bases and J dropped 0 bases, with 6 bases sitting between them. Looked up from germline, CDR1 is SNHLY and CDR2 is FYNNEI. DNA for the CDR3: TGTGCCAGCAGTGTTGGCATGAACACTGAAGCTTTCTTT. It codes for CASSVGMNTEAFF.

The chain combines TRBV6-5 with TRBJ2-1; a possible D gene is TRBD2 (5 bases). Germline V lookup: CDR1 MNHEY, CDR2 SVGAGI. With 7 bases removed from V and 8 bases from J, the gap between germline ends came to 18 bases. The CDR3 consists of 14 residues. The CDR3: CASTAASPLYEQFF. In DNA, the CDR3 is TGTGCCAGCACAGCGGCCAGCCCCCTTTATGAGCAGTTCTTC.

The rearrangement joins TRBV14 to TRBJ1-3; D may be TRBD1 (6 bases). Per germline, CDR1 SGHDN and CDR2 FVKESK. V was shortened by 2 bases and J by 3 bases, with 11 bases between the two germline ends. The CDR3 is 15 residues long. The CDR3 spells CASSQFRTVGNTIYF. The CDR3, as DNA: TGTGCCAGCAGCCAATTCAGGACAGTTGGAAACACCATATATTTT.

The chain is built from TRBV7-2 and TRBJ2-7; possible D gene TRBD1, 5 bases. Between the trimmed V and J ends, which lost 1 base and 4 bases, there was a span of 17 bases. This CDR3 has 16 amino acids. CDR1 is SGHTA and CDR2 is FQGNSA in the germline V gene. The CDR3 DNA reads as TGTGCCAGCAGCTTAGAAGGGCGAAGGGGCAGATACGAGCAGTACTTC. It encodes CASSLEGRRGRYEQYF. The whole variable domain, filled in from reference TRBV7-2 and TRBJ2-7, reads GAGVSQSPSNKVTEKGKDVELRCDPISGHTALYWYRQSLGQGLEFLIYFQGNSAPDKSGLPSDRFSAERTGGSVSTLTIQRTQQEDSAVYLCASSLEGRRGRYEQYFGPGTRLTVT.

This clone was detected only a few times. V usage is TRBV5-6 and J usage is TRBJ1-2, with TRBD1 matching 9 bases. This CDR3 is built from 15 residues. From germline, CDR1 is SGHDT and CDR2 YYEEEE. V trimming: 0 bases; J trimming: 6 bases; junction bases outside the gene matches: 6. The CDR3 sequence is CASSLVSGQGDGYTF. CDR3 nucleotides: TGTGCCAGCAGCTTGGTTTCGGGACAGGGAGATGGCTACACCTTC.

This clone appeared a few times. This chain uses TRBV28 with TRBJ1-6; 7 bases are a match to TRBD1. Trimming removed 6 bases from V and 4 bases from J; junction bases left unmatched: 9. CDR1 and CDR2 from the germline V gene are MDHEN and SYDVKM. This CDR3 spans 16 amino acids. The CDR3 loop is CASSDQSGQYNSPLHF. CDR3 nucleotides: TGTGCCAGCAGCGACCAATCGGGACAGTATAATTCACCCCTCCACTTT.

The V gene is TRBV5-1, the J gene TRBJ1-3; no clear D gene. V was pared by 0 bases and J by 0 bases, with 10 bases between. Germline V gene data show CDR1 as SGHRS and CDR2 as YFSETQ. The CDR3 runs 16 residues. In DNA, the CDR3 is TGCGCCAGCAGCTTGGATGTGACAATCTCTGGAAACACCATATATTTT. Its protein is CASSLDVTISGNTIYF.

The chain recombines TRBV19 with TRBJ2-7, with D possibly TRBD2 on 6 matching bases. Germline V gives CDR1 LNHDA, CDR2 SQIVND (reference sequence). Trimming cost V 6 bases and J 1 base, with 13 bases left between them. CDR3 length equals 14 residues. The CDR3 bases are TGTGCCAGTAGAGCCCGGGACTCTTCCTACGAGCAGTACTTC. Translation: CASRARDSSYEQYF.